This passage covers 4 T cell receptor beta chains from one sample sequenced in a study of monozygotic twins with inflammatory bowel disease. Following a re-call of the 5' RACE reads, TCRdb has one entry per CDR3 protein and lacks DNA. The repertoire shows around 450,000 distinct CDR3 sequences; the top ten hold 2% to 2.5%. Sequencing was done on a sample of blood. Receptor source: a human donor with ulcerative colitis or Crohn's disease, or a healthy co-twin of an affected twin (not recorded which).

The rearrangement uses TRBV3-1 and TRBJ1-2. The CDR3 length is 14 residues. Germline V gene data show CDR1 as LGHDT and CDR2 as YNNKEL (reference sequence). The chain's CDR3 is CASSHAHRSDGYTF.

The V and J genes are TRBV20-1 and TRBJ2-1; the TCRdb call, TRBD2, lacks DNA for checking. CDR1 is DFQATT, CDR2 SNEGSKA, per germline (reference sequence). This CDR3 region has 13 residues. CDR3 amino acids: CSAPRGAGDEQFF.

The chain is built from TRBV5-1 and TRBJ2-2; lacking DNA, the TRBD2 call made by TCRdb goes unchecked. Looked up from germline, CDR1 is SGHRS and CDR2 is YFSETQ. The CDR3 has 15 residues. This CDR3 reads CASSLAIAGAGELFF. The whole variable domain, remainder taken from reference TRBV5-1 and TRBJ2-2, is KAGVTQTPRYLIKTRGQQVTLSCSPISGHRSVSWYQQTPGQGLQFLFEYFSETQRNKGNFPGRFSGRQFSNSRSEMNVSTLELGDSALYLCASSLAIAGAGELFFGEGSRLTVL.

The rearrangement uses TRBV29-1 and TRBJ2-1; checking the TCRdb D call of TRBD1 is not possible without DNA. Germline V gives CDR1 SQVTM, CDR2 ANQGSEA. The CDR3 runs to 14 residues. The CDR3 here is CSVVRGVSYNEQFF.